These 18 T cell receptor beta chains came from one sample sequenced in a study of blood T cells in healthy people across ages. The second PCR ran about 6 to 12 cycles with a sample-barcoded 5' primer and J-beta primers. TCRdb re-derived calls from the 5' RACE reads in MiXCR, one entry per CDR3 protein. The sample consists of roughly 1.9 million distinct CDR3 sequences, roughly two fifths of them appearing once. Sequenced material: blood. The receptor source for this set is a human donor in good health.

The genes are TRBV15 and TRBJ2-1; 8 bases are a match to TRBD2. Trimming cost V 1 base and J 4 bases; bases outside gene matches: 9. The CDR3 has 17 residues. Germline V CDR1 and CDR2: LNHNV, YYDKDF (reference sequence). CDR3 bases: TGTGCCACCAGCAGAGGTCTAAGCGGGAGTTCTTACAATGAGCAGTTCTTC. Protein: CATSRGLSGSSYNEQFF.

Concerning this clonotype itself: One junction end does not reproduce the germline sequence, and a read error may be involved. The CDR3 coding sequence is TGTGCCAGCAGTTACAGTAGGCAGATCTCCTACGGGCAGTACTTC. This codes for CASSYSRQISYGQYF. V gene TRBV6-5 combines with J gene TRBJ2-7; no clear D. The germline gives CDR1 MNHEY, CDR2 SVGAGI. The CDR3 spans 15 residues.

The chain has TRBV18 and TRBJ1-1, with D maybe TRBD1 (6 bases). CDR1 is KGHSH, CDR2 LQKENI, per germline. This CDR3 spans 16 amino acids. V lost 6 bases to trimming and J lost 5 bases, with 22 bases between them. In DNA, the CDR3 is TGTGCCAGCTCCTACGATCAGGGGCAGGGAATAACTGAAGCTTTCTTT. Translation gives CASSYDQGQGITEAFF.

The rearrangement uses TRBV20-1 and TRBJ2-7, with 9 bases matching TRBD1. Germline V gives CDR1 DFQATT, CDR2 SNEGSKA (reference sequence). The CDR3 runs to 16 residues. Trimming removed 0 bases from V and 0 bases from J; junction bases left unmatched: 6. Written as DNA, the CDR3 is TGCAGTGCTAGAGATCCTTCGGGACAGGGCTCCTACGAGCAGTACTTC. Amino acids: CSARDPSGQGSYEQYF.

This clonotype was counted only a few times. The genes are TRBV3-1 and TRBJ2-1, with D possibly TRBD1 on 6 matching bases. The CDR3 sequence is 13 residues long. The V gene lost 4 bases and the J gene lost 10 bases, with 14 bases spanning the gap. Germline CDR1 reads LGHDT; CDR2 reads YNNKEL (reference sequence). The CDR3 spells CASSPHRELEQFF. DNA for the CDR3: TGTGCCAGCAGCCCTCACAGGGAGCTAGAGCAGTTCTTC.

This clonotype was seen a handful of times. This chain joins TRBV11-1 and TRBJ2-7; TRBD1 matches 7 bases. The CDR3 length is 13 residues. Germline values: CDR1 SGHAT, CDR2 FQDESV (reference sequence). V dropped 4 bases and J dropped 3; count of bases not matched to a gene: 3. CDR3 loop: CASSWGTDYEQYF. CDR3 DNA: TGTGCCAGCAGCTGGGGGACAGACTACGAGCAGTACTTC.

This clonotype was observed a few times. The chain joins TRBV5-5 to TRBJ1-6; D remains ambiguous. Deletions cut 6 bases from V and 6 bases from J, with 4 bases between. Germline lookup yields CDR1 SGHKS and CDR2 YYEKEE (reference sequence). The CDR3 has 11 residues. In DNA form, the CDR3 reads TGTGCCAGCAAGGGTAATTCACCCCTCCACTTT. Translating it yields CASKGNSPLHF.

V usage is TRBV6-2 or TRBV6-3 and J usage is TRBJ1-2; D not resolved. This CDR3 contains 13 residues. V was clipped by 6 bases and J by 8 bases, with 16 bases between them. Germline values: CDR1 MNHEY, CDR2 SVGEGT. The CDR3 loop reads CASSPGMWAGYTF. For the CDR3, the DNA is TGTGCCAGCAGCCCAGGAATGTGGGCCGGCTACACCTTC.

The chain is built from TRBV6-2 or TRBV6-3 and TRBJ1-2, with D tentatively TRBD1 (5 bases). CDR1 is MNHEY, CDR2 SVGEGT, per germline. V was shortened by 2 bases and J by 4 bases, with 14 bases between the two germline ends. The CDR3 loop spans 15 amino acids. Here the CDR3 reads CASSYGGRAFYGYTF. In nucleotides, the CDR3 is TGTGCCAGCAGTTACGGCGGCAGGGCCTTCTATGGCTACACCTTC.

In its sample, this clonotype was seen a few times. The CDR3 here is CASRMGHRNFNYEQYF. Written as DNA, the CDR3 is TGTGCCAGCAGGATGGGGCACCGAAATTTTAACTACGAGCAGTACTTC. This sequence joins TRBV28 and TRBJ2-7, with a possible D match to TRBD1 (5 bases). Germline V gives CDR1 MDHEN, CDR2 SYDVKM. The V and J ends lost 6 bases and 3 bases respectively, with 21 bases between them. This CDR3 region has 16 residues.

This clonotype was counted only a few times. The V gene is TRBV11-2, the J gene TRBJ2-5, with D perhaps matching TRBD2 (6 bases). V lost 1 base, J lost 3 bases, and 12 bases lay in between. Germline V gene sequence: CDR1 SGHAT, CDR2 FQNNGV. The length of the CDR3 is 15 residues. For the CDR3, the DNA is TGTGCCAGCAGCTTAGTCGCTAGCGCAGAAGAGACCCAGTACTTC. This encodes CASSLVASAEETQYF.

This clonotype appeared a few times. This rearrangement joins TRBV29-1 to TRBJ2-3, with D perhaps assigned TRBD1 or TRBD2 (7 bases each). From germline, CDR1 is SQVTM and CDR2 ANQGSEA. V dropped 5 bases and J dropped 5 bases, with 14 bases sitting between them. There are 13 residues in the CDR3. DNA of the CDR3: TGCAGCGTTCTCACAGGGGAGGGAGATACGCAGTATTTT. Protein product: CSVLTGEGDTQYF.

Written as DNA, the CDR3 is TGCAGTGCTAGGACGGTAGGATACAATTCACCCCTCCACTTT. It specifies CSARTVGYNSPLHF. V is TRBV20-1 and J is TRBJ1-6; no firm D call. Trimming shortened V by 3 bases and J by 7 bases, and 13 bases separated the two germline ends. Germline V CDR1 and CDR2: DFQATT, SNEGSKA (reference sequence). CDR3 length equals 14 residues.

This clonotype was observed at least ten times. V is TRBV7-2 and J is TRBJ2-3; 8 bases are a match to TRBD2. Germline V gene lookup returns CDR1 SGHTA and CDR2 FQGNSA. This CDR3 has 13 amino acids. J lost 4 bases, V lost 5 bases, and 2 bases had no gene match. The CDR3 reads CASSGSGADTQYF. The CDR3 DNA reads TGTGCCAGCAGCGGTAGCGGGGCAGATACGCAGTATTTT.

V gene TRBV16 combines with J gene TRBJ2-1; D possibly corresponds to TRBD2 (6 bases). The CDR3 runs to 14 residues. Trimming stripped 4 bases from V and 8 bases from J, with 15 bases between. Germline loops: CDR1 KGHSY, CDR2 FQNENV. This CDR3 is CASSPGVAYHEQFF. CDR3 DNA sequence: TGTGCCAGCAGCCCGGGAGTGGCTTATCATGAGCAGTTCTTC.

This clonotype was seen a handful of times. J is TRBJ2-3 and V is TRBV20-1; D not resolved. There are 14 residues in the CDR3. CDR1 and CDR2 from the germline V gene are DFQATT and SNEGSKA (reference sequence). The chain's CDR3 is CLPLKPASTDTQYF. DNA for the CDR3: TGCCTGCCTTTAAAACCTGCTAGCACAGATACGCAGTATTTT.

The chain employs TRBV7-2 and TRBJ2-5; 9 bases are shared with TRBD2. The V segment lost 7 bases and the J segment 5 bases; nucleotides outside the gene matches: 8. The germline V gene encodes CDR1 SGHTA and CDR2 FQGNSA. The CDR3 spans 14 residues. CDR3 coding DNA: TGTGCCAGCACCGAGGTAGCGGGGGATGAGACCCAGTACTTC. This translates into CASTEVAGDETQYF.

This clonotype was seen a handful of times. V and J are TRBV7-2 and TRBJ1-3; 7 bases align to TRBD1. V shed 5 bases, J shed 0 bases, and the junction held 7 bases outside the gene matches. CDR1 SGHTA and CDR2 FQGNSA come from the germline V gene. This CDR3 has 16 amino acids. In DNA form, the CDR3 reads TGTGCCAGCAGCCCGTCGGCAGGGGGCTCTGGAAACACCATATATTTT. Translated: CASSPSAGGSGNTIYF.